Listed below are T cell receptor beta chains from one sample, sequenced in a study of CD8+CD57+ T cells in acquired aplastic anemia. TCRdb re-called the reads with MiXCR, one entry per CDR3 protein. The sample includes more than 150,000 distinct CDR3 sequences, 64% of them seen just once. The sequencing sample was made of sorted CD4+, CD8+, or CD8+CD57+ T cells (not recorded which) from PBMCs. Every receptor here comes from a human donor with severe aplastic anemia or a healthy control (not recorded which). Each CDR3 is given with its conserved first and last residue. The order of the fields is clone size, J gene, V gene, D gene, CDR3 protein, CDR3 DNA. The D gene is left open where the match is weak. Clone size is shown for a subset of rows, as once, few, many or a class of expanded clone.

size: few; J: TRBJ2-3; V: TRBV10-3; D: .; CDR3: CAISERRSSGTDTQYF; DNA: TGTGCCATCAGTGAGCGGAGGTCTTCCGGCACAGATACGCAGTATTTT
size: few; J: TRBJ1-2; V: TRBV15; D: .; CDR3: CATTAGADYGYTF; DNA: TGTGCCACCACCGCCGGGGCGGACTATGGCTACACCTTC
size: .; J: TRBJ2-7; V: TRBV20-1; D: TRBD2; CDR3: CSARSGKGTYEQYF; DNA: TGCAGTGCTCGAAGCGGGAAAGGGACCTACGAGCAGTACTTC
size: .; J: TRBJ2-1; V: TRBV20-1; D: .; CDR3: CSAAARAAFTNEQFF; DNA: TGCAGTGCCGCTGCGAGGGCCGCCTTTACAAATGAGCAGTTCTTC
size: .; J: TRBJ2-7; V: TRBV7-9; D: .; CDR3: CASSYTGHREQYF; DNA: TGTGCCAGCAGCTACACCGGGCATCGGGAGCAGTACTTC
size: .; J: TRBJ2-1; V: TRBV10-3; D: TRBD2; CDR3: CAISDIAGAGNEQFF; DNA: TGTGCCATCAGTGACATAGCGGGAGCGGGAAATGAGCAGTTCTTC
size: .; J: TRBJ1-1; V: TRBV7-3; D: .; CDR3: CASSPRAALGHTEAFF; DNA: TGTGCCAGCAGCCCCCGGGCAGCCCTCGGCCACACTGAAGCTTTCTTT
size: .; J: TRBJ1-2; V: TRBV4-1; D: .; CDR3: CASSQGPVGSGYTF; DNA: TGCGCCAGCAGCCAAGGTCCAGTGGGGAGTGGCTACACCTTC
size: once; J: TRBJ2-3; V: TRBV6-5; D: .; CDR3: CASSQGGYDHLDTQYF; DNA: TGTGCCAGCAGCCAGGGGGGTTACGATCATTTGGATACGCAGTATTTT
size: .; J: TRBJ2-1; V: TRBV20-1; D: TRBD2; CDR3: CSAPGASGVYNEQFF; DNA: TGCAGTGCACCCGGAGCTAGCGGGGTTTACAATGAGCAGTTCTTC
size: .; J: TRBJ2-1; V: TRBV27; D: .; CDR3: CASSWAGSYNEQFF; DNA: TGTGCCAGCAGTTGGGCGGGGTCGTACAATGAGCAGTTCTTC
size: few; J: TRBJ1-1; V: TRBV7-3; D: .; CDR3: CASSLNRNTEAFF; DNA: TGTGCCAGCAGCTTAAACAGGAACACTGAAGCTTTCTTT
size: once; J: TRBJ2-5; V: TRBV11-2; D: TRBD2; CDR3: CASSFGLAGQETQYF; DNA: TGTGCCAGCAGCTTCGGGCTAGCGGGTCAAGAGACCCAGTACTTC
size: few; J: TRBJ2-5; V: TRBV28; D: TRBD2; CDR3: CASSFPGLAGLYQETQYF; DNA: TGTGCCAGCAGTTTCCCCGGACTAGCGGGACTGTACCAAGAGACCCAGTACTTC
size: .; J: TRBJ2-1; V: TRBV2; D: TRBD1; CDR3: CAYRIGDSSYNEQFF; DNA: TGTGCCTACCGTATTGGGGACAGCTCCTACAATGAGCAGTTCTTC
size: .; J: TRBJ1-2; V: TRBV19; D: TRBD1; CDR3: CASSLTGGASGYTF; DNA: TGTGCCAGTAGCCTGACAGGGGGGGCGAGTGGCTACACCTTC
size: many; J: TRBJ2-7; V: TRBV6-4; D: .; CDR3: CASSDSPGSEQYF; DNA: TGTGCCAGCAGTGACTCGCCAGGGAGCGAGCAGTACTTC
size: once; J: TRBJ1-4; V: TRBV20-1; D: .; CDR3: CSVYTAATNEKLFF; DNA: TGCAGTGTTTACACAGCTGCAACTAATGAAAAACTGTTTTTT
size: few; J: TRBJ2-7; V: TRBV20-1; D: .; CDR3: CSARARSYEQYF; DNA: TGCAGTGCTAGGGCGCGGAGCTACGAGCAGTACTTC
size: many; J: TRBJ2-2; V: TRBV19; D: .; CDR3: CASSIDRGGELFF; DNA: TGTGCCAGTAGTATAGATCGGGGCGGGGAGCTGTTTTTT
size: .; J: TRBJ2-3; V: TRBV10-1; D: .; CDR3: CASSDSSFTDTQYF; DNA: TGCGCCAGCAGTGATAGCAGCTTCACAGATACGCAGTATTTT
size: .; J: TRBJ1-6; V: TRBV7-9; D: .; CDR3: CASSFGPGNSPLHF; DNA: TGTGCCAGCAGCTTCGGCCCGGGTAATTCACCCCTCCACTTT
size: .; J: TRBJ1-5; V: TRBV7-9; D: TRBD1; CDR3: CASSFGTGSNQPQHF; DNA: TGTGCCAGCAGCTTCGGGACAGGGAGCAATCAGCCCCAGCATTTT
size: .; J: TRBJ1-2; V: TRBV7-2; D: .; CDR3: CASSPPPASNYGYTF; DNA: TGTGCCAGCAGCCCACCGCCAGCCTCTAACTATGGCTACACCTTC
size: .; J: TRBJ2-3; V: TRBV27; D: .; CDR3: CASSRADTQYF; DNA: TGTGCCAGCAGTCGTGCAGATACGCAGTATTTT
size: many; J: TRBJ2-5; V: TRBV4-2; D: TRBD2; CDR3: CASSQGGLAGGWWKETQYF; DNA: TGTGCCAGCAGCCAAGGCGGACTAGCGGGGGGGTGGTGGAAAGAGACCCAGTACTTC
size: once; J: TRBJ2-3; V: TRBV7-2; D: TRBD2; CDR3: CASSFGVAGGPGADTQYF; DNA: TGTGCCAGCAGCTTTGGGGTAGCGGGGGGGCCCGGCGCAGATACGCAGTATTTT
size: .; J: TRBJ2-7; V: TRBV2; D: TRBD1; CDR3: CAWSVGTVENEQYF; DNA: TGTGCCTGGAGTGTGGGGACAGTGGAGAACGAGCAGTACTTC
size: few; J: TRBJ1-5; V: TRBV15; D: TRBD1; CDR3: CATSSGTGAFTRGQPQHF; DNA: TGTGCCACCAGCAGTGGGACAGGGGCCTTTACGCGGGGGCAGCCCCAGCATTTT
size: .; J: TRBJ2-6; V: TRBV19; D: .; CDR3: CAGASGANVLTF; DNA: TGTGCCGGAGCTTCTGGGGCCAACGTCCTGACTTTC
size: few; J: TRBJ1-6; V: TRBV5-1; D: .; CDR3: CASSLEGASNSPLHF; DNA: TGCGCCAGCAGCTTGGAAGGAGCTTCCAATTCACCCCTCCACTTT
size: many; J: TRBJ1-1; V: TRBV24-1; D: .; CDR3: CATRDHMNTEAFF; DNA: TGTGCCACCAGAGACCACATGAACACTGAAGCTTTCTTT
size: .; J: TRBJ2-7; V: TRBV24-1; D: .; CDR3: CATSTGPGQYF; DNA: TGTGCCACCAGCACCGGGCCCGGGCAGTACTTC
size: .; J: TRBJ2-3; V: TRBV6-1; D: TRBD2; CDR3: CASTRGGTDTQYF; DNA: TGTGCCAGCACCCGGGGGGGAACTGATACGCAGTATTTT
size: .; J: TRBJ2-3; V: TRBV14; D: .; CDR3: CGVGILTDTQYF; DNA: TGTGGAGTCGGGATCCTCACAGATACGCAGTATTTT
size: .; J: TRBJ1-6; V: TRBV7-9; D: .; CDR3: CASSLSETGNSPLHF; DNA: TGTGCCAGCAGCTTAAGTGAGACAGGAAATTCACCCCTCCACTTT
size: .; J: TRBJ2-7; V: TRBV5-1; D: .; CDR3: CASSLRGHYEQYF; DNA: TGCGCCAGCAGCTTGCGGGGGCACTACGAGCAGTACTTC
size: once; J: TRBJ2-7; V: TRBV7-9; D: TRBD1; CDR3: CASSIGQGQQYF; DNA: TGTGCCAGCAGCATCGGACAGGGGCAGCAGTACTTC
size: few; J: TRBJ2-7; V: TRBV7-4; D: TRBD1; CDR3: CASSCPPGQDYEQYF; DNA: TGTGCCAGCAGCTGTCCACCGGGACAGGACTACGAGCAGTACTTC
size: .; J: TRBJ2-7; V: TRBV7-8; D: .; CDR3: CASSYRLGAYEQYF; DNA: TGTGCCAGCAGCTACCGACTAGGAGCCTACGAGCAGTACTTC
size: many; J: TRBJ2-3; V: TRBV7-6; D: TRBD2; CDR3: CASSFTDQGLAGVPSTDTQYF; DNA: TGTGCCAGCAGCTTCACCGACCAGGGACTAGCGGGGGTGCCTAGCACAGATACGCAGTATTTT
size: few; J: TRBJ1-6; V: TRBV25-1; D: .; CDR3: CASSELGSGTLHF; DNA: TGTGCCAGCAGTGAGCTGGGTTCTGGAACCCTCCACTTT
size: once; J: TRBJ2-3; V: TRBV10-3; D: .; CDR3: CAISGQGVQAMADTQYF; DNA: TGTGCCATCAGTGGCCAAGGCGTGCAGGCCATGGCAGATACGCAGTATTTT
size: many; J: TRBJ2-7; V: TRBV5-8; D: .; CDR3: CASSSGNSYEQYF; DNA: TGTGCCAGCAGCTCAGGGAACTCCTACGAGCAGTACTTC
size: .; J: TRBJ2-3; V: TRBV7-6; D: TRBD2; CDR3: CASSPTSGADTQYF; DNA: TGTGCCAGCTCACCAACGAGCGGGGCAGATACGCAGTATTTT
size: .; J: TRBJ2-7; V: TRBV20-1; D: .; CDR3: CSARDRSYYEQYF; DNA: TGCAGTGCTAGGGACAGAAGCTACTACGAGCAGTACTTC
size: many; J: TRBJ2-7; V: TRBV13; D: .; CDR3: CASGQPEQYF; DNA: TGTGCCAGCGGCCAGCCCGAGCAGTACTTC
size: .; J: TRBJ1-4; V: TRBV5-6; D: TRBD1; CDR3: CASSPGQGALLLFF; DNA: TGTGCCAGCAGCCCCGGACAGGGAGCTCTCCTCTTGTTTTTT
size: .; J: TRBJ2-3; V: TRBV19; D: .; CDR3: CATSGRRDTDTQYF; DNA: TGTGCCACCTCAGGGCGCCGGGACACAGATACGCAGTATTTT
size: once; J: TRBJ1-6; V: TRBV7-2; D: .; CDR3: CASSLAPGSNSPLHF; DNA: TGTGCCAGCAGCTTAGCTCCAGGGTCGAATTCACCCCTCCACTTT
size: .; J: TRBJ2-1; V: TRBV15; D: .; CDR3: CATSRGSLSAYNEQFF; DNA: TGTGCCACCAGCAGAGGGTCTCTATCGGCATACAATGAGCAGTTCTTC
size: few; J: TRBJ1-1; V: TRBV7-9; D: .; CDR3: CASSSRTGGTEAFF; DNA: TGTGCCAGCAGCTCTCGGACGGGTGGGACTGAAGCTTTCTTT
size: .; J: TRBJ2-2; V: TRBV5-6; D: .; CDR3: CASSLRRGNTGELFF; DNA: TGTGCCAGCAGCCTCAGAAGGGGGAACACCGGGGAGCTGTTTTTT